A single sample gave rise to the 23 T cell receptor beta chains below, sequenced in a study of T cell responses to AZD1222 COVID-19 vaccine. The data were produced by immunoSEQ multiplex PCR, yet TCRdb's version contains in-frame clones alone and is incomplete. In the table there are 91,000 or so clones, roughly 90% of which are singletons. Specimen: peripheral blood, collected 28 days after the second AZD1222 dose. The source of these receptors is an adult who received the AZD1222 COVID-19 vaccine.

The V and J genes are TRBV2 and TRBJ1-2; D call uncertain. The germline V and J ends were trimmed by 1 base and 7 bases, with 13 bases remaining between them. Germline V CDR1 and CDR2: SNHLY, FYNNEI. CDR3 length equals 14 residues. This chain's CDR3 is CASSEDRRDRGYTF. CDR3 sequence (DNA): TGTGCCAGCAGTGAAGATCGCCGGGATCGTGGCTACACCTTC.

The genes are TRBV5-6 and TRBJ1-5; the D gene is possibly TRBD1 (5 bases). Deletions cut 2 bases from V and 0 bases from J, with 9 bases between. Germline lookup yields CDR1 SGHDT and CDR2 YYEEEE. The CDR3 is 15 amino acids. CDR3 residues: CASSFRQYSNQPQHF. CDR3 nucleotide sequence: TGTGCCAGCAGCTTTCGACAGTATAGCAATCAGCCCCAGCATTTT.

This chain uses TRBV5-1 with TRBJ1-1, with D perhaps matching TRBD1 (5 bases). Germline loops: CDR1 SGHRS, CDR2 YFSETQ. The CDR3 runs 14 residues. The V gene lost 4 bases and the J gene lost 5 bases, with 15 bases spanning the gap. In DNA, the CDR3 is TGCGCCAGCAGCAAGGGGCGGGGTGGGACTGAAGCTTTCTTT. This sequence encodes CASSKGRGGTEAFF.

Here the CDR3 reads CASHSRAALNYGYTF. The CDR3 DNA sequence: TGTGCCAGCCACTCCCGGGCCGCACTTAACTATGGCTACACCTTC. The chain has TRBV6-5 and TRBJ1-2; no clear D gene. V was pared by 8 bases and J by 1 base, with 17 bases between. Germline V lookup: CDR1 MNHEY, CDR2 SVGAGI. The CDR3 length is 15 residues.

The V and J genes are TRBV18 and TRBJ2-1; TRBD2 agrees at 7 bases. This CDR3 has 14 amino acids. CDR1 is KGHSH and CDR2 is LQKENI in the germline V gene. The ends lost 5 bases at V and 9 bases at J; junction bases unmatched: 10. DNA for the CDR3: TGTGCCAGCTCAGTAAGCGGGGACCCGCCTGAGCAGTTCTTC. Translation: CASSVSGDPPEQFF.

This chain joins TRBV30 and TRBJ1-5; possibly TRBD1 for D (6 bases). The CDR3 totals 14 residues. The ends were cut back, 2 bases at V and 4 bases at J, with 12 bases in the middle. CDR1 is GTSNPN and CDR2 is SVGIG in the germline V gene (reference sequence). The DNA of the CDR3 is TGTGCCTGGAGTACAGGGAAGGGGAATCAGCCCCAGCATTTT. It translates to CAWSTGKGNQPQHF.

This clone occurred once. This chain joins TRBV27 and TRBJ1-2; no reliable D call. The CDR3 is 15 amino acids. The germline gives CDR1 MNHEY, CDR2 SMNVEV (reference sequence). V lost 1 base, J lost 6 bases, and 15 bases lay in between. This chain's CDR3 is CASSLFAGVPNGYTF. Written as DNA, the CDR3 is TGTGCCAGCAGTTTATTTGCCGGGGTTCCCAATGGCTACACCTTC.

This rearrangement joins TRBV7-8 to TRBJ1-5, with D perhaps TRBD1 (5 bases). The V gene's germline CDR1 is SGHVS and CDR2 FQNEAQ. CDR3 length equals 15 residues. The germline V and J ends were trimmed by 5 bases and 7 bases, with 18 bases remaining between them. CDR3 coding DNA: TGTGCCAGCAGCCTGAATTTAGGGGCGAGACAGCCCCAGCATTTT. Translating it yields CASSLNLGARQPQHF.

This chain joins TRBV14 and TRBJ2-3, with 7 bases lining up with TRBD2. The V gene end was trimmed by 4 bases and the J gene end by 0 bases; junction bases not matched to a gene: 1. Germline V CDR1 and CDR2: SGHDN, FVKESK. The CDR3 covers 14 residues. The CDR3 protein is CASSLTSSTDTQYF. The CDR3 DNA reads as TGTGCCAGCAGCCTGACTAGCAGCACAGATACGCAGTATTTT. Complete variable domain (other parts from reference TRBV14 and TRBJ2-3): EAGVTQFPSHSVIEKGQTVTLRCDPISGHDNLYWYRRVMGKEIKFLLHFVKESKQDESGMPNNRFLAERTGGTYSTLKVQPAELEDSGVYFCASSLTSSTDTQYFGPGTRLTVL.

The chain carries TRBV6-5 and TRBJ1-5, with 7 bases matching TRBD1. J gave up 5 bases and V 5 bases, and 6 bases lay outside the gene matches. The CDR3 loop spans 14 amino acids. Per germline, CDR1 MNHEY and CDR2 SVGAGI. The CDR3 sequence: CASSPDRDYQPQHF. Written as DNA, the CDR3 is TGTGCCAGCAGTCCAGACAGGGACTATCAGCCCCAGCATTTT.

The gene calls are TRBV7-9 and TRBJ1-6; tentative D call: TRBD1 (5 bases). V lost 5 bases, J lost 10 bases, and 15 bases lay in between. Germline V CDR1 and CDR2: SEHNR, FQNEAQ (reference sequence). The CDR3 runs 14 residues. CDR3 amino acids: CASSLEFSGSPLHF. The CDR3 DNA is TGTGCCAGCAGCCTTGAATTTTCAGGGTCACCCCTCCACTTT. The variable domain in full, completed from reference TRBV7-9 and TRBJ1-6, reads DTGVSQNPRHKITKRGQNVTFRCDPISEHNRLYWYRQTLGQGPEFLTYFQNEAQLEKSRLLSDRFSAERPKGSFSTLEIQRTEQGDSAMYLCASSLEFSGSPLHFGNGTRLTVT.

The J gene is TRBJ2-5, the V gene TRBV9; 8 bases are shared with TRBD1. The ends lost 3 bases at V and 5 bases at J; junction bases unmatched: 6. The CDR3 has 14 amino acids. Germline CDR1 SGDLS, CDR2 YYNGEE. CDR3 sequence: CASSDGQGWETQYF. The DNA for the CDR3 is TGTGCCAGCAGCGACGGACAGGGTTGGGAGACCCAGTACTTC.

The chain is built from TRBV5-1 and TRBJ2-1; no reliable D call. This CDR3 spans 14 amino acids. Germline-derived CDR1 and CDR2 are SGHRS and YFSETQ. Trimming left V 0 bases short and J 10 bases short, with 14 bases between. This chain's CDR3 is CASSLVGLGPEQFF. The CDR3 DNA reads as TGCGCCAGCAGCTTGGTGGGGTTAGGCCCAGAGCAGTTCTTC.

The chain links TRBV4-2 to TRBJ1-1; the match to TRBD1 covers 12 bases. The V and J ends lost 0 bases and 2 bases, in that order; junction bases with no gene match: 7. CDR3 size: 18 residues. CDR1 LGHNA and CDR2 YNFKEQ come from the germline V gene. CDR3: CASSQDPGQGAGNTEAFF. The CDR3 DNA reads as TGTGCCAGCAGCCAAGATCCGGGACAGGGGGCGGGAAACACTGAAGCTTTCTTT.

DNA for the CDR3: TGCGCCAGCAGCTTGGCCTTGGGACAGGGAGTCGGCGGCTACACCTTC. Translating gives CASSLALGQGVGGYTF. V gene TRBV5-1 combines with J gene TRBJ1-2; 9 bases agree with TRBD1. The germline V gene has CDR1 SGHRS and CDR2 YFSETQ. CDR3 length: 16 amino acids. Germline trimming cut 0 bases from V and 8 bases from J; bases unmatched to any gene: 11.

This clone was seen more than once but under ten times. The V call is TRBV6-5, the J call TRBJ1-1; D remains ambiguous. The length of the CDR3 is 15 residues. Trimming shortened V by 2 bases and J by 1 base, and 11 bases separated the two germline ends. CDR1 and CDR2 (germline): MNHEY, SVGAGI. The CDR3 DNA sequence: TGTGCCAGCAGTTACACTAAGACACCGAACACTGAAGCTTTCTTT. Residues: CASSYTKTPNTEAFF.

The rearrangement uses TRBV6-5 and TRBJ1-2; D may be TRBD1 (6 bases). The germline CDR1 and CDR2 sequences are MNHEY and SVGAGI. This CDR3 is 15 amino acids long. Trimming pared 0 bases from V and 5 bases from J, leaving 13 bases between. CDR3 DNA sequence: TGTGCCAGCAGTTACTCAGGGAGAAGGGGGTATGGCTACACCTTC. It specifies CASSYSGRRGYGYTF.

CDR3 amino acids: CASTQRTGHSGPQHF. Written as DNA, the CDR3 is TGTGCCAGCACACAAAGGACGGGACACTCCGGGCCCCAGCATTTT. The rearrangement links TRBV2 to TRBJ1-5, with D perhaps TRBD1 (6 bases). Germline assignment: CDR1 SNHLY and CDR2 FYNNEI. This CDR3 is 15 amino acids long. V lost 7 bases to trimming and J lost 9 bases, with 22 bases between them.

The genes are TRBV27 and TRBJ1-1; the match to TRBD1 covers 8 bases. The CDR3 spans 13 residues. The germline V gene encodes CDR1 MNHEY and CDR2 SMNVEV (reference sequence). V shed 8 bases and J 9 bases; nucleotides not matched to a gene: 11. This CDR3 is CASLNTRDRKAFF. The CDR3 region has the DNA TGTGCCAGCTTAAACACCCGGGACAGGAAAGCTTTCTTT.

The V gene is TRBV28, the J gene TRBJ2-7; D is possibly TRBD1 or TRBD2 (5 bases each). The germline V gene has CDR1 MDHEN and CDR2 SYDVKM. Trimming removed 3 bases at V and 6 bases at J, with 12 bases between. There are 13 residues in the CDR3. The CDR3 is CASSLGVLGEQYF. The CDR3 DNA reads as TGTGCCAGCAGTTTGGGGGTATTGGGCGAGCAGTACTTC.

The genes are TRBV7-9 and TRBJ1-6; D unclear. This CDR3 is built from 17 residues. V was trimmed by 1 base and J by 3 bases, leaving 13 bases between them. Germline loops: CDR1 SEHNR, CDR2 FQNEAQ (reference sequence). The CDR3 loop reads CASSLGAESGYNSPLHF. CDR3 coding DNA: TGTGCCAGCAGCTTAGGGGCTGAGAGTGGCTATAATTCACCCCTCCACTTT.

The chain couples TRBV7-9 to TRBJ1-6; 7 bases map to TRBD1. The CDR3 is made up of 17 amino acids. Losses at the gene ends were 5 bases for V and 8 bases for J; bases not matched to a gene: 15. Germline V gives CDR1 SEHNR, CDR2 FQNEAQ (reference sequence). CDR3 DNA sequence: TGTGCCAGCAGCCTCACCCGGGACAGCGCTACCCATTCACCCCTCCACTTT. Its protein is CASSLTRDSATHSPLHF.

In this sample, this clone turned up once. V and J are TRBV7-8 and TRBJ2-5; 10 positions match TRBD1. The V gene's germline CDR1 is SGHVS and CDR2 FQNEAQ. V was clipped by 5 bases and J by 4 bases; unmatched bases: 7. This CDR3 is built from 15 residues. DNA for the CDR3: TGTGCCAGCAGCGCGACAGGGGGCGCGAGAGAGACCCAGTACTTC. The encoded protein is CASSATGGARETQYF. Looking up the rest from reference TRBV7-8 and TRBJ2-5 gives the full variable domain: GAGVSQSPRYKVAKRGQDVALRCDPISGHVSLFWYQQALGQGPEFLTYFQNEAQLDKSGLPSDRFFAERPEGSVSTLKIQRTQQEDSAVYLCASSATGGARETQYFGPGTRLLVL.